Sequencing of this TCR beta chain was carried out in a study of human T cells and chemical hapten exposure. Study background: Patch testing was performed with 0.01% DPC on the upper back, with reading at 6 days. Findings and caveats of the study: Having alopecia, donors may respond immunologically unlike healthy people. DPC sensitization left the count of TCRs above 1 in 1000 unchanged.

Time point indicated: patch test 2, 6 weeks after DPC sensitization. Treatment reported: therapeutic diphenylcyclopropenone sensitization with weekly scalp DPC. The library put unique molecular identifiers onto individual cDNA molecules. In TCRdb, the RACE reads were re-called with MiXCR into one record per CDR3 protein. This table holds a few hundred thousand distinct CDR3 sequences, about 6% found once. J lost 6 bases, V lost 6 bases, and 7 bases had no gene match. The germline CDR1 and CDR2 sequences are MNHEY and SVGEGT. The CDR3 extends over 14 amino acids. A remark on this clonotype: Its antigen is unidentified.

The TCR sequence derives from a woman aged 18-29 years with alopecia areata. Some clones in this sample may be carry-over from other donors' samples. The chain recombines TRBV6-2 or TRBV6-3 with TRBJ2-1; 8 bases align to TRBD2. This specimen consisted of whole blood, obtained in connection with sensitization to the hapten diphenylcyclopropenone (DPC). Here the CDR3 DNA reads TGTGCCAGCAGATCTTCCGGGACTAGCAATGAGCAGTTCTTC. The encoded protein is CASRSSGTSNEQFF.